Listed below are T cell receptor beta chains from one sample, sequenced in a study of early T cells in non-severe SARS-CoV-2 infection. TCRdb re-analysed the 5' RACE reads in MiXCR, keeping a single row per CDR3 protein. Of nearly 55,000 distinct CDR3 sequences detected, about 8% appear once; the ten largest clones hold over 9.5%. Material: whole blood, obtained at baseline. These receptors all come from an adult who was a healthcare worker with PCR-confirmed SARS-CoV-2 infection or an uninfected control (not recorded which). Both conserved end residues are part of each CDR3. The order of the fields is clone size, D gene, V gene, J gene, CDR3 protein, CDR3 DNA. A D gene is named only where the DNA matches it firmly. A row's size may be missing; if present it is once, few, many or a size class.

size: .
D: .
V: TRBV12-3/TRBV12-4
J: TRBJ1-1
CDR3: CASSAPGPHTEAFF
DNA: TGTGCCAGCAGTGCCCCGGGACCCCACACTGAAGCTTTCTTT

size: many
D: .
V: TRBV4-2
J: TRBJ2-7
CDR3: CASSQETDFAYEQYF
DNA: TGTGCCAGCAGCCAAGAGACGGACTTCGCCTACGAGCAGTACTTC

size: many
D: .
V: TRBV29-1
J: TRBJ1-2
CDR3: CSVGWTYGYTF
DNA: TGCAGCGTTGGATGGACCTATGGCTACACCTTC

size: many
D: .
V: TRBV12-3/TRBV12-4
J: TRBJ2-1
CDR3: CASSPSGYEQFF
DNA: TGTGCCAGCAGTCCATCAGGTTACGAGCAGTTCTTC

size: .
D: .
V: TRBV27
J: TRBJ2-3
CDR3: CASSLSTGPSTDTQYF
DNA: TGTGCCAGCAGCCTCTCGACAGGCCCAAGCACAGATACGCAGTATTTT

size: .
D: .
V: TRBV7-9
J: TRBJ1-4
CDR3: CASSFRSGEKLFF
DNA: TGTGCCAGCAGCTTCCGGAGTGGGGAAAAACTGTTTTTT

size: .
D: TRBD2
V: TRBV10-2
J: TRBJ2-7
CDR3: CASTVAGGPNEQYF
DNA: TGCGCCAGCACTGTAGCGGGAGGCCCCAACGAGCAGTACTTC

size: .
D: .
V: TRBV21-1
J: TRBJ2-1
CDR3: CASRGDRIYNEQFF
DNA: TGTGCCAGCAGAGGGGACAGGATATACAATGAGCAGTTCTTC

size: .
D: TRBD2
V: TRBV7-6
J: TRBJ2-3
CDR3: CASSSLAGVADTQYF
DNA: TGTGCCAGCAGCTCTTTAGCGGGAGTAGCAGATACGCAGTATTTT

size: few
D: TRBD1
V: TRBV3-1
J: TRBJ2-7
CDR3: CASSQSGQARYEQYF
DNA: TGTGCCAGCAGCCAGTCGGGACAGGCCCGCTACGAGCAGTACTTC

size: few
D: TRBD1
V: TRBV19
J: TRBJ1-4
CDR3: CASSRPGTGDEKLFF
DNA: TGTGCCAGTAGTCGTCCCGGGACAGGGGATGAAAAACTGTTTTTT

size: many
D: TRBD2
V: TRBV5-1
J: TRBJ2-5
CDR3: CASSSKVLAGQQETQYF
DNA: TGCGCCAGCAGCTCGAAGGTCCTAGCGGGACAACAAGAGACCCAGTACTTC

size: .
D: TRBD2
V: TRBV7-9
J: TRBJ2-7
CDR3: CASSSIAGADTYEQYF
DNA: TGTGCCAGCAGCTCAATAGCGGGAGCCGATACCTACGAGCAGTACTTC

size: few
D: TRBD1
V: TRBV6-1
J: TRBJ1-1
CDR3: CASSEENRGPAFF
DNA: TGTGCCAGCAGTGAAGAAAACAGGGGGCCAGCTTTCTTT

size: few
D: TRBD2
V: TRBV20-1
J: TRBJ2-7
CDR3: CSARDGPQGLAGIYEQYF
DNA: TGCAGTGCTAGAGATGGACCACAGGGACTAGCGGGAATCTACGAGCAGTACTTC

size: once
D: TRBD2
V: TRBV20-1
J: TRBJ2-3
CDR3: CSARDTGLAGVTDTQYF
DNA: TGCAGTGCGAGAGATACTGGACTAGCGGGAGTCACAGATACGCAGTATTTT

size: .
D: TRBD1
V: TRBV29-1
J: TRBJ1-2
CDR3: CSVRRGTGPNYGYTF
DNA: TGCAGCGTCAGACGAGGGACAGGGCCTAACTATGGCTACACCTTC

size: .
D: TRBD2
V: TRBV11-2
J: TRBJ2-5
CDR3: CASSPRGRSGRGETQYF
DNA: TGTGCCAGCAGCCCTAGGGGGAGGAGCGGGAGAGGGGAGACCCAGTACTTC

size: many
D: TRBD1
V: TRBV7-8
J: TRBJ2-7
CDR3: CAEGGTGVDEQYF
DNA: TGTGCCGAAGGTGGGACAGGGGTTGACGAGCAGTACTTC

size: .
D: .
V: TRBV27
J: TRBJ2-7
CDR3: CASTDSTYEQYF
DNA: TGTGCCAGCACGGACAGTACCTACGAGCAGTACTTC